A single sample gave rise to the 4 T cell receptor beta chains below, sequenced in a study of shared clonotypes between healthy human individuals. Only in-frame clones appear in the TCRdb table, and some are missing; sequencing was by immunoSEQ multiplex PCR. In the table there are roughly 1,500,000 clones, roughly 98.5% of which are singletons. The specimen was naive CD4+ T cells sorted from blood. The subset is: CD45RA+ positively selected. These receptors were obtained from a young man in good health.

The V call is TRBV19, the J call TRBJ1-2; no clear D. CDR1 is LNHDA, CDR2 SQIVND, per germline (reference sequence). Trimming pared 5 bases from V and 3 bases from J, leaving 10 bases between. This CDR3 region has 13 residues. The CDR3 region has the DNA TGTGCCAGTAGTCCGGCGGAATACTATGGCTACACCTTC. Amino acid sequence: CASSPAEYYGYTF.

The genes are TRBV7-9 and TRBJ2-1; the D is unclear. The CDR3 is 13 residues long. The V end lost 1 base, the J end lost 6 bases, and 7 bases lay between the germline ends. Germline V CDR1 and CDR2: SEHNR, FQNEAQ (reference sequence). The CDR3 here is CASSLGNPNEQFF. The DNA for the CDR3 is TGTGCCAGCAGCTTAGGTAACCCCAATGAGCAGTTCTTC.

Comments on this clone: Other DNA sequences in this sample translate to the same CDR3. The chain has TRBV6-6 and TRBJ2-7; D is perhaps TRBD1 (6 bases). The CDR3 is 13 residues long. Trimming cost V 3 bases and J 2 bases, with 8 bases left between them. The germline V gene has CDR1 MNHNY and CDR2 SVGAGI (reference sequence). CDR3 DNA: TGTGCCAGCAGTTATGACAGGACCTACGAGCAGTACTTC. This translates into CASSYDRTYEQYF.

The gene calls are TRBV19 and TRBJ1-1; TRBD1 aligns across 10 bases. CDR1 LNHDA and CDR2 SQIVND come from the germline V gene (reference sequence). The J segment lost 5 bases and the V segment lost 2 bases, leaving 5 bases of the junction unmatched. This CDR3 region has 15 residues. Written as DNA, the CDR3 is TGTGCCAGTAGTATAAGAGGACAGGGGGTGACTGAAGCTTTCTTT. Its translation: CASSIRGQGVTEAFF.